The rows below give T cell receptor beta chains drawn from one sample of a study of T cell changes during pregnancy in multiple sclerosis. The assay was immunoSEQ multiplex PCR, and TCRdb's table has in-frame clones only and misses some. The sample carries approximately 25,000 clones, around 86% recorded once. Source: CD8+ T cells from peripheral blood mononuclear cells, taken in the first trimester of pregnancy. The source is a female donor in good health, enrolled as a control in a pregnancy study. Both conserved end residues are part of each CDR3. Fields, in order: CDR3 DNA, CDR3 protein, J gene, D gene, V gene, clone size. A D gene is named only where the DNA matches it firmly. Expanded clones get a size class; other rows say once, few or many, or leave the size out.

TGTGCCAGCAGTTCTAGGACAGGGAGTCAGCCCCAGCATTTT	CASSSRTGSQPQHF	TRBJ1-5	TRBD1	TRBV5-6	-
TGCAGCGTTAGGGAGGGAAACACCATATATTTT	CSVREGNTIYF	TRBJ1-3	-	TRBV29-1	-
TGTGCCATCAGTGAGGGACAGGAGGGAGAGACCCAGTACTTC	CAISEGQEGETQYF	TRBJ2-5	-	TRBV10-3	once
TGTGCCAGCAGCTTATATAGTAGTCAGGCCCAGCATTTT	CASSLYSSQAQHF	TRBJ1-5	-	TRBV11-2	-
TGCGCCAGCAGCATCGAACCGGGGCAGGGGGCCGAGCAGTACTTC	CASSIEPGQGAEQYF	TRBJ2-7	TRBD1	TRBV4-1	-
TGTGCCAGCAGCCAAGATTGGAGTCGCTACACCTTC	CASSQDWSRYTF	TRBJ1-2	-	TRBV14	few
TGTGCCAGTAGTCCGACCGTCCCGAACAGGGGCCCTAACTATGGCTACACCTTC	CASSPTVPNRGPNYGYTF	TRBJ1-2	TRBD1	TRBV19	-
TGTGCCAGCAGCTTATCCGACAGGGTCACCGGGGAGCTGTTTTTT	CASSLSDRVTGELFF	TRBJ2-2	TRBD1	TRBV7-9	-
TGTGCCAGCAGAGGAACAGGGGTAGGAGCTGGAAACACCATATATTTT	CASRGTGVGAGNTIYF	TRBJ1-3	TRBD1	TRBV28	-
TGTGCCAGCAGCTTACCCGGGACAGGAGACAATGAGCAGTTCTTC	CASSLPGTGDNEQFF	TRBJ2-1	TRBD1	TRBV13	-
TGTGCCAGCAGTTTATCGGGGGGGCCCTACAATGAGCAGTTCTTC	CASSLSGGPYNEQFF	TRBJ2-1	-	TRBV27	-
TGTGCCGGGCGGACAGAGAGCGGGGAGCTGTTTTTT	CAGRTESGELFF	TRBJ2-2	-	TRBV10-3	-
TGTGCCAGCAGTCCTACCCGGGACATTCGTGAAAAACTGTTTTTT	CASSPTRDIREKLFF	TRBJ1-4	-	TRBV27	-
TGTGCCAGCAGCCATTCTACCGAGGGCACAGATACGCAGTATTTT	CASSHSTEGTDTQYF	TRBJ2-3	-	TRBV4-2	few
TGTGCCAGCAGTGCCCAACTAGGACAGGGGGCCTACGAGCAGTACTTC	CASSAQLGQGAYEQYF	TRBJ2-7	TRBD1	TRBV2	once
TGTGCCAGCAGTGGGGGACAGGGGACAGATACGCAGTATTTT	CASSGGQGTDTQYF	TRBJ2-3	TRBD1	TRBV6-4	-
TGTGCCAGTAGTCGTGGTACCCTACCCTTCTACGAGCAGTACTTC	CASSRGTLPFYEQYF	TRBJ2-7	-	TRBV19	once
TGTGCCTGGAGCCCCTACGCCCCCTACACTGAAGCTTTCTTT	CAWSPYAPYTEAFF	TRBJ1-1	-	TRBV30	-
TGTGCCAGTAGTCAACGAGTGAGCAACGAGCAGTACTTC	CASSQRVSNEQYF	TRBJ2-7	-	TRBV19	-
TGTGCCAGCAGCCGAGTGTTTACAGGGAACACCGGGGAGCTGTTTTTT	CASSRVFTGNTGELFF	TRBJ2-2	-	TRBV14	-
TGTGCCAGCAGTGGATTTCGGGACAGGACAACTTTTAACTATGGCTACACCTTC	CASSGFRDRTTFNYGYTF	TRBJ1-2	TRBD1	TRBV2	-
TGCGCCAGCAGCTTGGACAAGAACACTGAAGCTTTCTTT	CASSLDKNTEAFF	TRBJ1-1	-	TRBV5-1	-
TGCAGCGTTGCCGGGACAGGAGCTTACTATGGCTACACCTTC	CSVAGTGAYYGYTF	TRBJ1-2	TRBD1	TRBV29-1	-
TGTGCCAGCAGCTCCGCCGGGACTAGGGAAACCGGGGAGCTGTTTTTT	CASSSAGTRETGELFF	TRBJ2-2	TRBD2	TRBV5-6	-
TGTGCCAGTAGTATGGCCGACAGAAACACTGAAGCTTTCTTT	CASSMADRNTEAFF	TRBJ1-1	-	TRBV19	few
TGTGCCAGCAGAAGGACAGGGTCGAGCGGGGAGCTGTTTTTT	CASRRTGSSGELFF	TRBJ2-2	TRBD1	TRBV28	-
TGTGCCAGCAGCCCGGGAAGGGAGGGCTATGGCTACACCTTC	CASSPGREGYGYTF	TRBJ1-2	-	TRBV7-9	-
TGTGCCAGCAGCTTCACAGGGAGCACAGATACGCAGTATTTT	CASSFTGSTDTQYF	TRBJ2-3	-	TRBV27	-
TGTGCCAGCAGCCCTATCCCAAAAATAGGGGACACTGAAGCTTTCTTT	CASSPIPKIGDTEAFF	TRBJ1-1	-	TRBV16	-
TGTGCCAGCAGTTTCTACAGGGGGGACGGTCAGCCCCAGCATTTT	CASSFYRGDGQPQHF	TRBJ1-5	TRBD1	TRBV27	-
TGTGCCAGCGGAACGGGCCCCGGAGGGCAAGAGACCCAGTACTTC	CASGTGPGGQETQYF	TRBJ2-5	-	TRBV7-9	-
TGTGCCAGCAGCTTAAACAACATGAACACTGAAGCTTTCTTT	CASSLNNMNTEAFF	TRBJ1-1	-	TRBV13	-